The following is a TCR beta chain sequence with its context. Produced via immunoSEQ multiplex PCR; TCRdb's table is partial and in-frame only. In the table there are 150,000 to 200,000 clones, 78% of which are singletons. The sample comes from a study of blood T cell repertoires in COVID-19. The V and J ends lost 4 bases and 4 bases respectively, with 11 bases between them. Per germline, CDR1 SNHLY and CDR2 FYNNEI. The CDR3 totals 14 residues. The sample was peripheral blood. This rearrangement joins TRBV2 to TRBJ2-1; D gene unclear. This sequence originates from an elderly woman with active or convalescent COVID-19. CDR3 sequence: CASSGTLSYNEQFF. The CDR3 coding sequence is TGTGCCAGCAGTGGCACGCTCAGTTACAATGAGCAGTTCTTC.